Each of the 25 T cell receptor beta chains below was sequenced from the same sample in a study of graft-versus-host responses after intestinal transplantation. Measured with immunoSEQ multiplex PCR; TCRdb has only the in-frame clones, and not every one. The sample lists 30,000 to 45,000 clones; 93% were seen once. These receptors lack a known antigen. The sample was unstimulated CD8+ T cells sorted from spleen or lymph node cells, taken before transplant. The receptor set was obtained from a human donor who was the organ donor for an intestinal transplant.

This clone was seen only a few times. A far larger clone is only one base removed, so a read error is likely. The chain links TRBV5-6 to TRBJ2-7; TRBD2 aligns across 7 bases. The trim removed 4 bases at V and 2 bases at J, leaving 3 bases unmatched. The germline gives CDR1 SGHDT, CDR2 YYEEEE. This CDR3 is built from 13 residues. The CDR3, as DNA: TGTGCCAGCAGCCACGGACTAGCCTACGAGCAGTACTTC. It is translated as CASSHGLAYEQYF. Drawing the rest from reference TRBV5-6 and TRBJ2-7, the complete variable domain is DAGVTQSPTHLIKTRGQQVTLRCSPKSGHDTVSWYQQALGQGPQFIFQYYEEEERQRGNFPDRFSGHQFPNYSSELNVNALLLGDSALYLCASSHGLAYEQYFGPGTRLTVT.

The chain couples TRBV9 to TRBJ2-7; D is possibly TRBD1 or TRBD2 (5 bases each). Germline CDR1 and CDR2: SGDLS and YYNGEE. The CDR3 extends over 16 amino acids. V gave up 5 bases and J gave up 0 bases, with 18 bases separating them. CDR3 region: CASSDSPGRSSYEQYF. The CDR3 DNA sequence: TGTGCCAGCAGTGACTCCCCGGGACGGTCCTCCTACGAGCAGTACTTC. The full variable domain, completed using reference TRBV9 and TRBJ2-7, is DSGVTQTPKHLITATGQRVTLRCSPRSGDLSVYWYQQSLDQGLQFLIQYYNGEERAKGNILERFSAQQFPDLHSELNLSSLELGDSALYFCASSDSPGRSSYEQYFGPGTRLTVT.

The chain has TRBV7-6 and TRBJ2-1; no firm D call. The CDR3 sequence is 13 residues long. Germline CDR1 and CDR2: SGHVS and FNYEAQ. Deletions cut 1 base from V and 4 bases from J, with 5 bases between. The CDR3 loop is CASSLELYNEQFF. The CDR3 nucleotides are TGTGCCAGCAGCTTAGAGTTATACAATGAGCAGTTCTTC. Supplemented by reference TRBV7-6 and TRBJ2-1, the full variable domain reads GAGVSQSPRYKVTKRGQDVALRCDPISGHVSLYWYRQALGQGPEFLTYFNYEAQQDKSGLPNDRFSAERPEGSISTLTIQRTEQRDSAMYRCASSLELYNEQFFGPGTRLTVL.

The V and J genes are TRBV19 and TRBJ1-5; D is ambiguous. Germline CDR1 is LNHDA and CDR2 is SQIVND (reference sequence). V lost 3 bases to trimming and J lost 1 base, with 10 bases between them. CDR3 size: 15 residues. The CDR3 nucleotides read TGTGCCAGTAGTATTATAACGGAAAGCAATCAGCCCCAGCATTTT. Translating gives CASSIITESNQPQHF.

V and J are TRBV7-9 and TRBJ2-7; 8 nucleotides line up with TRBD2. This CDR3 is built from 14 residues. The trim removed 3 bases at V and 4 bases at J, leaving 5 bases unmatched. Germline V gives CDR1 SEHNR, CDR2 FQNEAQ (reference sequence). The DNA of the CDR3 is TGTGCCAGCAGCTTGGGGACTAGGTTGTACGAGCAGTACTTC. It encodes CASSLGTRLYEQYF. Supplemented by reference TRBV7-9 and TRBJ2-7, the full variable domain reads DTGVSQNPRHKITKRGQNVTFRCDPISEHNRLYWYRQTLGQGPEFLTYFQNEAQLEKSRLLSDRFSAERPKGSFSTLEIQRTEQGDSAMYLCASSLGTRLYEQYFGPGTRLTVT.

This clone was observed a handful of times. The rearrangement links TRBV7-9 to TRBJ1-3; D is unresolved. Trimming stripped 2 bases from V and 8 bases from J, with 7 bases between. This CDR3 contains 12 residues. Germline V gene lookup returns CDR1 SEHNR and CDR2 FQNEAQ (reference sequence). The CDR3, as DNA: TGTGCCAGCAGCTTACCCCGAGACACCATATATTTT. Translating it yields CASSLPRDTIYF.

This chain joins TRBV28 and TRBJ2-7; D possibly corresponds to TRBD2 (5 bases). Germline V lookup: CDR1 MDHEN, CDR2 SYDVKM. V dropped 2 bases and J dropped 4 bases, with 21 bases sitting between them. The CDR3 contains 17 residues. CDR3 region: CASSLKIGGLVSYEQYF. DNA of the CDR3: TGTGCCAGCAGTTTAAAGATTGGCGGGTTGGTGAGTTACGAGCAGTACTTC. The complete variable domain, with remaining parts taken from reference TRBV28 and TRBJ2-7, reads DVKVTQSSRYLVKRTGEKVFLECVQDMDHENMFWYRQDPGLGLRLIYFSYDVKMKEKGDIPEGYSVSREKKERFSLILESASTNQTSMYLCASSLKIGGLVSYEQYFGPGTRLTVT.

The chain employs TRBV7-3 and TRBJ2-3, with D unclear. With 2 bases removed from V and 0 bases from J, the gap between germline ends came to 9 bases. This CDR3 comprises 15 residues. The germline V gene has CDR1 SGHTA and CDR2 FQGTGA. CDR3 sequence: CASSLSARSTDTQYF. The DNA for the CDR3 is TGTGCCAGCAGCTTATCGGCCAGGAGCACAGATACGCAGTATTTT.

V and J are TRBV14 and TRBJ2-7; D gene unclear. The germline V gene has CDR1 SGHDN and CDR2 FVKESK. CDR3 length: 15 amino acids. The V end was cut by 1 base, the J end by 3 bases, with 13 bases between. The CDR3 nucleotides are TGTGCCAGCAGCCAAGCCCTAGTTGGATACTACGAGCAGTACTTC. Amino acid sequence: CASSQALVGYYEQYF.

V usage is TRBV11-3 and J usage is TRBJ2-1; D is uncertain. The germline CDR1 and CDR2 sequences are SGHNT and YENEEA. With 1 base removed from V and 3 bases from J, the gap between germline ends came to 4 bases. The CDR3 has 13 amino acids. The chain's CDR3 is CASSLAGYNEQFF. DNA of the CDR3: TGTGCCAGCAGCTTAGCAGGCTACAATGAGCAGTTCTTC. The full variable domain, in which reference TRBV11-3 and TRBJ2-1 provide the parts outside the CDR3, is EAGVVQSPRYKIIEKKQPVAFWCNPISGHNTLYWYLQNLGQGPELLIRYENEEAVDDSQLPKDRFSAERLKGVDSTLKIQPAELGDSAVYLCASSLAGYNEQFFGPGTRLTVL.

The V gene is TRBV7-2, the J gene TRBJ2-1, with 8 bases aligning to TRBD1. This CDR3 region has 14 residues. CDR1 and CDR2 (germline): SGHTA, FQGNSA. V shed 5 bases, J shed 5 bases, and the junction held 5 bases outside the gene matches. The CDR3 DNA follows: TGTGCCAGCAGCCCCGACAGGGGTAACAATGAGCAGTTCTTC. Amino acids: CASSPDRGNNEQFF.

The chain carries TRBV7-7 and TRBJ2-2, with 12 positions matching TRBD1. The J segment lost 5 bases and the V segment lost 1 base, leaving 2 bases of the junction unmatched. Germline CDR1 reads SSHAT; CDR2 reads FNYEAQ (reference sequence). The CDR3 is 16 residues long. The CDR3 nucleotides are TGTGCCAGCAGCTTAGGGGACAGGGGGCTTACCGGGGAGCTGTTTTTT. As protein: CASSLGDRGLTGELFF. Variable domain in full (rest from reference TRBV7-7 and TRBJ2-2): GAGVSQSPRYKVTKRGQDVTLRCDPISSHATLYWYQQALGQGPEFLTYFNYEAQPDKSGLPSDRFSAERPEGSISTLTIQRTEQRDSAMYRCASSLGDRGLTGELFFGEGSRLTVL.

The CDR3 loop is CASSLKGQVTTYEQYF. The CDR3 DNA reads TGTGCCAGCAGCCTTAAAGGACAGGTGACTACCTACGAGCAGTACTTC. The V call is TRBV4-2, the J call TRBJ2-7; the match to TRBD1 covers 7 bases. Trimming cost V 4 bases and J 2 bases; bases outside gene matches: 11. CDR1 and CDR2 (germline): LGHNA, YNFKEQ. The CDR3 runs 16 residues.

The chain is built from TRBV13 and TRBJ2-7; tentative D call: TRBD2 (6 bases). CDR3 length: 12 amino acids. V was clipped by 2 bases and J by 6 bases, with 8 bases between them. Germline values: CDR1 PRHDT, CDR2 FYEKMQ (reference sequence). As DNA, the CDR3 is TGTGCCAGCAGCTTACCGGGACTCGAGCAGTACTTC. Protein product: CASSLPGLEQYF.

The chain employs TRBV12-5 and TRBJ2-1; D gene uncertain. V lost 1 base and J lost 8, with 6 bases in between. The CDR3 extends over 12 amino acids. Germline-derived CDR1 and CDR2 are LGHNT and FRNRAP. CDR3 amino acids: CASGLGIDEQFF. In nucleotides, the CDR3 is TGTGCTAGTGGTTTGGGAATAGATGAGCAGTTCTTC.

J is TRBJ2-7 and V is TRBV2, with unresolved D. Germline V CDR1 and CDR2: SNHLY, FYNNEI. The CDR3 runs 15 residues. Deletions cut 2 bases from V and 5 bases from J, with 16 bases between. This CDR3 reads CASSETAAPQHEQYF. In nucleotides, the CDR3 is TGTGCCAGCAGTGAAACGGCGGCTCCCCAGCACGAGCAGTACTTC.

The V gene is TRBV28, the J gene TRBJ2-3; D is uncertain. In germline, CDR1 is MDHEN, CDR2 SYDVKM. This CDR3 is 12 amino acids long. V lost 6 bases and J 3 bases, leaving 7 bases between the germline ends. The CDR3 coding sequence is TGTGCCAGCAGCACCGGTACAGATACGCAGTATTTT. Translation: CASSTGTDTQYF.

This chain links TRBV28 with TRBJ2-7; D is unresolved. Germline V gene data show CDR1 as MDHEN and CDR2 as SYDVKM. This CDR3 is 16 amino acids long. V lost 5 bases to trimming and J lost 0 bases, with 17 bases between them. The CDR3 protein is CASSDNQRYRSYEQYF. The CDR3 nucleotides are TGTGCCAGCAGTGATAACCAGCGATACCGCTCCTACGAGCAGTACTTC.

The chain uses TRBV12-5 and TRBJ2-7; 9 bases map to TRBD1. The CDR3 loop spans 17 amino acids. The trim removed 3 bases at V and 0 bases at J, leaving 9 bases unmatched. Germline V gives CDR1 LGHNT, CDR2 FRNRAP. The CDR3: CASGFPLTGGNSYEQYF. DNA of the CDR3: TGTGCTAGTGGTTTTCCCCTGACAGGGGGGAACTCCTACGAGCAGTACTTC.

This clone occurred a few times. This sequence joins TRBV15 and TRBJ2-5; TRBD1 matches 10 bases. Trimming removed 0 bases from V and 3 bases from J; junction bases left unmatched: 19. Germline CDR1 LNHNV, CDR2 YYDKDF (reference sequence). The CDR3 consists of 21 residues. As DNA, the CDR3 is TGTGCCACCAGCAGAGAGAGGGACCCAACCCAACACGGGACAGGGGAAGAGACCCAGTACTTC. It is translated as CATSRERDPTQHGTGEETQYF.

The rearrangement links TRBV4-3 to TRBJ2-7; D perhaps matches TRBD1 (6 bases). With 4 bases removed from V and 6 bases from J, the gap between germline ends came to 16 bases. The CDR3 is 14 amino acids. Germline loops: CDR1 LGHNA, CDR2 YSLEER. This CDR3 reads CASSPSEQGSEQYF. The DNA for the CDR3 is TGCGCCAGCAGCCCTTCAGAACAGGGATCCGAGCAGTACTTC.

This sequence joins TRBV11-2 and TRBJ1-1; D remains ambiguous. V was pared by 3 bases and J by 3 bases, with 5 bases between. The CDR3 is made up of 12 amino acids. The V gene's germline CDR1 is SGHAT and CDR2 FQNNGV. The chain's CDR3 is CASSLGDTEAFF. The CDR3 region has the DNA TGTGCCAGCAGCTTGGGAGACACTGAAGCTTTCTTT.

This chain uses TRBV15 with TRBJ2-2, with 9 bases matching TRBD2. Germline CDR1 is LNHNV and CDR2 is YYDKDF (reference sequence). With V trimmed by 3 bases and J by 1 base, 0 bases remained unmatched. This CDR3 contains 15 residues. The CDR3 loop is CATSRTSGNTGELFF. Here the CDR3 DNA reads TGTGCCACCAGCAGGACTAGCGGGAACACCGGGGAGCTGTTTTTT.

The chain couples TRBV15 to TRBJ2-3; D may correspond to TRBD1 or TRBD2 (5 bases each). V dropped 0 bases and J dropped 11 bases, with 21 bases sitting between them. The CDR3 spans 16 residues. Germline lookup yields CDR1 LNHNV and CDR2 YYDKDF (reference sequence). CDR3 coding DNA: TGTGCCACCAGCAGAGATTGGCCCGGGACGGGATCTTTGCAGTATTTT. As protein: CATSRDWPGTGSLQYF.

The V and J genes are TRBV19 and TRBJ2-1; 9 nucleotides line up with TRBD2. The CDR3 consists of 17 residues. CDR1 is LNHDA and CDR2 is SQIVND in the germline V gene (reference sequence). V dropped 4 bases and J dropped 8; count of bases not matched to a gene: 15. CDR3 amino acids: CASSTVWSSGIADEQFF. In DNA form, the CDR3 reads TGTGCCAGTAGTACCGTATGGTCTAGCGGGATTGCAGATGAGCAGTTCTTC.